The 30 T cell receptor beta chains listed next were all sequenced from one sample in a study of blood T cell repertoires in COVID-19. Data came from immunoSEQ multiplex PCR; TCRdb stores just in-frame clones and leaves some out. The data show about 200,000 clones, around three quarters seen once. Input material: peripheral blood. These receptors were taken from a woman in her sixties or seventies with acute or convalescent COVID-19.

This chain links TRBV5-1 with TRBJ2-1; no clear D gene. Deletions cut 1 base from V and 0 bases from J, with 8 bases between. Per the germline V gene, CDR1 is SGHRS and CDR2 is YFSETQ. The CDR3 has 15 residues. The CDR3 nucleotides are TGCGCCAGCAGCTTGCCTGACAACTCCTACAATGAGCAGTTCTTC. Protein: CASSLPDNSYNEQFF. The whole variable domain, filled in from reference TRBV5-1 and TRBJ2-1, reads KAGVTQTPRYLIKTRGQQVTLSCSPISGHRSVSWYQQTPGQGLQFLFEYFSETQRNKGNFPGRFSGRQFSNSRSEMNVSTLELGDSALYLCASSLPDNSYNEQFFGPGTRLTVL.

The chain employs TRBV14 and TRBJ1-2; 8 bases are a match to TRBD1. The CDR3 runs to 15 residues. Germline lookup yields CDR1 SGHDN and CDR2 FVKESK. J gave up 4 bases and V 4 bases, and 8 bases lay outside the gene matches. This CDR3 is CASSPGQVPSYGYTF. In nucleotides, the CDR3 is TGTGCCAGCAGCCCGGGACAGGTTCCCTCCTATGGCTACACCTTC. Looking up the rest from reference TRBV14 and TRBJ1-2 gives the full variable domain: EAGVTQFPSHSVIEKGQTVTLRCDPISGHDNLYWYRRVMGKEIKFLLHFVKESKQDESGMPNNRFLAERTGGTYSTLKVQPAELEDSGVYFCASSPGQVPSYGYTFGSGTRLTVV.

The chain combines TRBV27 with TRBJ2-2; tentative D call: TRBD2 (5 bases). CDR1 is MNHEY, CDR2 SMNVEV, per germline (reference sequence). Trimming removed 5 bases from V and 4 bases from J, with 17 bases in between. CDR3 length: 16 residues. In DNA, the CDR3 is TGTGCCAGCAGTCCGCTTCCGGGATGGGGCACCGGGGAGCTGTTTTTT. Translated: CASSPLPGWGTGELFF.

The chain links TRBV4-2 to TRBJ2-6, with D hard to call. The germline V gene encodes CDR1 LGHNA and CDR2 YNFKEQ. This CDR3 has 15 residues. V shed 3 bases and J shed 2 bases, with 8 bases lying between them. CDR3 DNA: TGTGCCAGCAGCCAGCCGCTACCTGGGGCCAACGTCCTGACTTTC. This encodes CASSQPLPGANVLTF.

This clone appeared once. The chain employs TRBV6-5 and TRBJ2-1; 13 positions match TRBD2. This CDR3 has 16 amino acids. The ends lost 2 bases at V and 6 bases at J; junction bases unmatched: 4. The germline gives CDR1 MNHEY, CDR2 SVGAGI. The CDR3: CASSYPGLAGVNEQFF. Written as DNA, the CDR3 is TGTGCCAGCAGTTACCCCGGACTAGCGGGAGTCAATGAGCAGTTCTTC.

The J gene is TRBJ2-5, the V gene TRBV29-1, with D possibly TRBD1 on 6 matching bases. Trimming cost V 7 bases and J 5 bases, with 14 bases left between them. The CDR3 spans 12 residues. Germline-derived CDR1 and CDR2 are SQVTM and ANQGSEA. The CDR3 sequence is CSALKGEETQYF. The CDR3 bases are TGCAGCGCCCTCAAGGGGGAGGAGACCCAGTACTTC.

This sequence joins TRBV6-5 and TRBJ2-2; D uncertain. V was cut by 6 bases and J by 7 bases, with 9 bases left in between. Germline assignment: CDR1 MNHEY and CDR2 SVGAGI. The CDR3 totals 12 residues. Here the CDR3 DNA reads TGTGCCAGCAGCCCGAGACACGGGGAGCTGTTTTTT. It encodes CASSPRHGELFF.

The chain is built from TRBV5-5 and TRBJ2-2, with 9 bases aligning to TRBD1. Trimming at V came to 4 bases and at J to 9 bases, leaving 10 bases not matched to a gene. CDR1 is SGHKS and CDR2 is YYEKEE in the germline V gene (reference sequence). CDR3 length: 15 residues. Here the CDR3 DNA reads TGTGCCAGCAGCGAACCGGGACAGGGAAGGCGGGAGCTGTTTTTT. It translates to CASSEPGQGRRELFF.

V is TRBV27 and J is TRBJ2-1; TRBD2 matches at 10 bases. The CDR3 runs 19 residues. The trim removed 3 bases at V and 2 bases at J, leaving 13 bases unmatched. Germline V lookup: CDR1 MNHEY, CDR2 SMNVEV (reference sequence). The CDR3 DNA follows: TGTGCCAGCAGTTTTAGGGCTAGCGGGAGTTCAACCCCCTACAATGAGCAGTTCTTC. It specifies CASSFRASGSSTPYNEQFF.

CDR3: CASSTRQGGNSPLHF. CDR3 in DNA: TGTGCCAGCAGCACGCGACAGGGGGGAAATTCACCCCTCCACTTT. The chain employs TRBV7-2 and TRBJ1-6; 9 bases agree with TRBD1. V shed 5 bases, J shed 7 bases, and the junction held 6 bases outside the gene matches. The germline gives CDR1 SGHTA, CDR2 FQGNSA. The CDR3 spans 15 residues.

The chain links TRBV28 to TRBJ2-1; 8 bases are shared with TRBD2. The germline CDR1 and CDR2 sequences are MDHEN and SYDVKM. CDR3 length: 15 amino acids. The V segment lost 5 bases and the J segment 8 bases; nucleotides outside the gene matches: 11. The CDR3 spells CASSVRGLERDEQFF. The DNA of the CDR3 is TGTGCCAGCAGTGTTAGGGGACTAGAGAGGGATGAGCAGTTCTTC. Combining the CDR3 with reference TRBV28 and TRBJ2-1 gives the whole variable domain DVKVTQSSRYLVKRTGEKVFLECVQDMDHENMFWYRQDPGLGLRLIYFSYDVKMKEKGDIPEGYSVSREKKERFSLILESASTNQTSMYLCASSVRGLERDEQFFGPGTRLTVL.

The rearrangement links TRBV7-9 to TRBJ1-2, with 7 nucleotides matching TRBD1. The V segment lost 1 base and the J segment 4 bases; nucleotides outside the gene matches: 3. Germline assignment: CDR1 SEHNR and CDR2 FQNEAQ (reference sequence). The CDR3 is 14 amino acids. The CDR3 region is CASSLEWDSYGYTF. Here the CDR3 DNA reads TGTGCCAGCAGCTTAGAGTGGGACAGCTATGGCTACACCTTC.

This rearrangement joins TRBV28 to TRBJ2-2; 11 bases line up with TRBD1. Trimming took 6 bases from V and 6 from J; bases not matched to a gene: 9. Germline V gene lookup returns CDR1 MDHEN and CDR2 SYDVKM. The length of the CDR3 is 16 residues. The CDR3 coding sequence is TGTGCCAGCAGCCGACGACCGGGACAGGGGGCCGGGGAGCTGTTTTTT. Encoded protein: CASSRRPGQGAGELFF.

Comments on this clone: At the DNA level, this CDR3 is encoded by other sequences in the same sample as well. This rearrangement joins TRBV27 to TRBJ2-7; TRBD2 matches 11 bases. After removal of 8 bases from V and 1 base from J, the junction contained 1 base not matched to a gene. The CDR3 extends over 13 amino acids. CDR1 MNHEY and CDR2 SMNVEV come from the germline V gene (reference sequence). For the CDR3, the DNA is TGTGCCAGCCGGACTAGCGGGTCCTACGAGCAGTACTTC. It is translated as CASRTSGSYEQYF.

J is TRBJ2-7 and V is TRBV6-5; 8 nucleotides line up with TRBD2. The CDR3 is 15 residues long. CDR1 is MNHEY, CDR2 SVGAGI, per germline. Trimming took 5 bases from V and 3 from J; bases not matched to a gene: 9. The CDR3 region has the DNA TGTGCCAGCAGTCCCCGGCCTAGCGGGCGCTACGAGCAGTACTTC. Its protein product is CASSPRPSGRYEQYF.

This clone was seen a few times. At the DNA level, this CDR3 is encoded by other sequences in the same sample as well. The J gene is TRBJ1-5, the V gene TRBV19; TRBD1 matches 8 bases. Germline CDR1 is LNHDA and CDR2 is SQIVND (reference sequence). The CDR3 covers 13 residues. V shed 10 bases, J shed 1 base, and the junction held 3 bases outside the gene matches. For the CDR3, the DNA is TGTGCCACTAGGGACAGGAGCAATCAGCCCCAGCATTTT. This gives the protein CATRDRSNQPQHF.

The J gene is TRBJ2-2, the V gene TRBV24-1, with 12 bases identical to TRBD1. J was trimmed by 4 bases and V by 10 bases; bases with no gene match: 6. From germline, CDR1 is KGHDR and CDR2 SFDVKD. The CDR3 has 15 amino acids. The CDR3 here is CATAGTGGVTGELFF. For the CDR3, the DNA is TGTGCCACAGCAGGGACAGGGGGCGTCACCGGGGAGCTGTTTTTT.

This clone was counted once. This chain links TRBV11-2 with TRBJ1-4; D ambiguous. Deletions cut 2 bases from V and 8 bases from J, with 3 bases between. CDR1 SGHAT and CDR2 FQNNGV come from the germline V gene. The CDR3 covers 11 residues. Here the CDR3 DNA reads TGTGCCAGCAGCTTACGGGAAAAACTGTTTTTT. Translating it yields CASSLREKLFF.

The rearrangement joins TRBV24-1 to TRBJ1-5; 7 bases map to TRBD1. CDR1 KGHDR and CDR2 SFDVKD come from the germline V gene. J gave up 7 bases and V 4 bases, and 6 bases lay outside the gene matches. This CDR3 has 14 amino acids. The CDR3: CATSDTGAGQPQHF. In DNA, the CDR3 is TGTGCCACCAGTGACACAGGGGCCGGACAGCCCCAGCATTTT.

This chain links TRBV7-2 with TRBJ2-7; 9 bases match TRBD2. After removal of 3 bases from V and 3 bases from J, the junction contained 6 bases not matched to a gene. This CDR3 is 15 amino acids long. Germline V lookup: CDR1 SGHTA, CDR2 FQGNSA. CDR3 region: CASSLVAGAVYEQYF. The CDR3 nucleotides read TGTGCCAGCAGCTTGGTAGCGGGAGCCGTCTACGAGCAGTACTTC. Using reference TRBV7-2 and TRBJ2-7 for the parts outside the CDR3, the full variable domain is GAGVSQSPSNKVTEKGKDVELRCDPISGHTALYWYRQSLGQGLEFLIYFQGNSAPDKSGLPSDRFSAERTGGSVSTLTIQRTQQEDSAVYLCASSLVAGAVYEQYFGPGTRLTVT.

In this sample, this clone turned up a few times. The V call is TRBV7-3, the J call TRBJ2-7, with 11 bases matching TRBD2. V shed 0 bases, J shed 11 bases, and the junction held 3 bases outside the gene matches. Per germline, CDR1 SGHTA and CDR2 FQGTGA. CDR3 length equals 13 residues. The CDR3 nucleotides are TGTGCCAGCAGCTTAACGGCTAGCGGGAGGAAGTACTTC. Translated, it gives CASSLTASGRKYF. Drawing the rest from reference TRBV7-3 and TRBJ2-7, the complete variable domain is GAGVSQTPSNKVTEKGKYVELRCDPISGHTALYWYRQSLGQGPEFLIYFQGTGAADDSGLPNDRFFAVRPEGSVSTLKIQRTERGDSAVYLCASSLTASGRKYFGPGTRLTVT.

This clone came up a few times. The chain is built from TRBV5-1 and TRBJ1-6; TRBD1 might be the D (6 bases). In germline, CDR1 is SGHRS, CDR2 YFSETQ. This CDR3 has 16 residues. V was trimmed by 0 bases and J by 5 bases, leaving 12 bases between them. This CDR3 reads CASSLEEQGDNSPLHF. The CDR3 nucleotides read TGCGCCAGCAGCTTGGAAGAACAGGGCGATAATTCACCCCTCCACTTT.

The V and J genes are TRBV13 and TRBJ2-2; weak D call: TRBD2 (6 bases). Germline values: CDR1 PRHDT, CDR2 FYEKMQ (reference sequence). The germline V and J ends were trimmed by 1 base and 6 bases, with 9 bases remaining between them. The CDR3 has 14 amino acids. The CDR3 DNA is TGTGCCAGCAGCTTAGCGGGGGAAGCCGGGGAGCTGTTTTTT. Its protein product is CASSLAGEAGELFF.

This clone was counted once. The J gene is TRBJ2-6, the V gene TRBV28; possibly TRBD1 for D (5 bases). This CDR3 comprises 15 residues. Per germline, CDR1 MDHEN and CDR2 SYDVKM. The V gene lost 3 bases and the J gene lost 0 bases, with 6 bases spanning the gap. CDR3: CASSFQGSGANVLTF. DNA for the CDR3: TGTGCCAGCAGTTTCCAGGGCTCTGGGGCCAACGTCCTGACTTTC. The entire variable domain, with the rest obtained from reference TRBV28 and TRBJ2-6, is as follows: DVKVTQSSRYLVKRTGEKVFLECVQDMDHENMFWYRQDPGLGLRLIYFSYDVKMKEKGDIPEGYSVSREKKERFSLILESASTNQTSMYLCASSFQGSGANVLTFGAGSRLTVL.

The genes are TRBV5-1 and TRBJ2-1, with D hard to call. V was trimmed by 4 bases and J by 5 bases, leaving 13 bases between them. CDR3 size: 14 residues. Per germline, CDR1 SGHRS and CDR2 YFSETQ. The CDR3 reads CASSPPTPHNEQFF. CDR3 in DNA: TGCGCCAGCAGCCCTCCCACACCCCACAATGAGCAGTTCTTC. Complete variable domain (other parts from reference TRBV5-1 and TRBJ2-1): KAGVTQTPRYLIKTRGQQVTLSCSPISGHRSVSWYQQTPGQGLQFLFEYFSETQRNKGNFPGRFSGRQFSNSRSEMNVSTLELGDSALYLCASSPPTPHNEQFFGPGTRLTVL.

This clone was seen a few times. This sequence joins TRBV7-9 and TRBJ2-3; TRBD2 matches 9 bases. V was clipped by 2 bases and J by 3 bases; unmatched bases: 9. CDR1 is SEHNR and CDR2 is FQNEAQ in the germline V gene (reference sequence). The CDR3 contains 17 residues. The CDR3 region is CASSLKTGTSLTDTQYF. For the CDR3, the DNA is TGTGCCAGCAGCTTAAAAACCGGGACTAGCTTAACAGATACGCAGTATTTT.

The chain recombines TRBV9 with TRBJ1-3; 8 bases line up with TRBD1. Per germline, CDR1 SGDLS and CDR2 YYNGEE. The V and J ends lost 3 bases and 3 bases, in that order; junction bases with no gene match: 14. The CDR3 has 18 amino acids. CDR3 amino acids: CASSADRVVPGGGNTIYF. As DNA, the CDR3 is TGTGCCAGCAGCGCGGACAGGGTGGTCCCCGGGGGTGGAAACACCATATATTTT.

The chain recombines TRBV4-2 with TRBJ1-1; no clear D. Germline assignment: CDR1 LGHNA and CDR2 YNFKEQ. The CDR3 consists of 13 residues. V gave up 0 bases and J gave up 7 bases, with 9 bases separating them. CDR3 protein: CASSQDGGYEAFF. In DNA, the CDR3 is TGTGCCAGCAGCCAAGATGGAGGATATGAAGCTTTCTTT.

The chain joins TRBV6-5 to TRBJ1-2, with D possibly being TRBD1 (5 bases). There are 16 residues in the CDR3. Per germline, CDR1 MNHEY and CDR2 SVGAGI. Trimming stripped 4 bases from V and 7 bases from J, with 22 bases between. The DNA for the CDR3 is TGTGCCAGCAGTTCAACTCGGGGGACCAGACGCGGTGGCTACACCTTC. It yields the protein CASSSTRGTRRGGYTF.

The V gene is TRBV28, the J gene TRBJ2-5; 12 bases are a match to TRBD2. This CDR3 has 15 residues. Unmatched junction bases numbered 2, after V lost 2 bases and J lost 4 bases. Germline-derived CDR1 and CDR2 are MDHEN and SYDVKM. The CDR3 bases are TGTGCCAGCAGTTTACTAGCGGGAGGGGTAGAGACCCAGTACTTC. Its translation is CASSLLAGGVETQYF.